This T cell receptor beta chain originates from a study of blood T cell repertoires in COVID-19 (dated by TCRdb to the early 2020s). As for the study more broadly: Samples from collaborators originated in the United States, Italy and Spain and spanned both the acute and convalescent phases of COVID-19. Samples came from the ongoing ImmuneRACE study (first 160 participants) plus 1,254 subjects from 6 global collaborators. The material from the prospective study consisted of cDNA or gDNA derived from T cells, B-cell-depleted T cells, or PBMCs. Subjects who had been exposed to COVID-19, were actively infected with it, or had recovered from it provided the deeply sampled blood TCRbeta repertoires that made up the dataset. Where available, HLA class I and class II types were obtained from metadata supplied by the sample provider rather than from assay-based typing. The repertoires were released in a freely available public database meant as a resource for research on the immune response to SARS-CoV-2. The sample metadata nearly always contained a de-identified subject ID, COVID-19 status, age in years and sex.

Collaborating institutions collected whole blood in K2EDTA tubes following their own protocols. For TCRbeta analysis, collaborators shipped samples as frozen whole blood, isolated PBMCs, or DNA extracted from either of those sample types. The immunoSEQ Assay, a bias-controlled multiplex PCR, was used to amplify TCRbeta CDR3 regions from genomic DNA. Per the source publication's procedure: The number of nucleated cells in each sample was estimated from the amplification of reference gene primers within the assay. To quantify the absolute abundance of each unique TCRbeta CDR3 rearrangement, sequence reads were collapsed and filtered. Productive Simpson clonality was computed per sample as the square root of Simpson's diversity index over productive rearrangements. TCRdb's version of the immuneACCESS table is confined to in-frame rearrangements and falls short of the full clone set. An unresolved V gene accounts for under half of the shortfall where checked; the remainder is of unknown origin. V, J and clone size derive from that table, while D and trimming were established from the DNA sequence. This sample holds under 200,000 clones; 75% to 95% were observed only once. The ten largest clones capture around 0.53% of the sample.

As regards this clone: Its specific antigen is unknown. The input lacks base qualities; no much larger clone sits a single base away.

Paper-wide results and their limitations: The quantity of clinical and demographic metadata differed by source and by participant and was supplied without curation.

V is pruned by 6 bases and J by 8 bases, leaving 10 bases of the junction without a gene match. The CDR3 covers 15 residues, taking in both the cysteine and the phenylalanine. Only the CDR3 DNA stays, 45 bases, in frame from base 1. The germline V gene encodes CDR1 MNHEY and CDR2 SMNVEV (reference sequence). This sequence originates from a man aged 45-65 years with acute or convalescent COVID-19. The sequence joins TRBV27 to TRBJ1-6, with 7 central nucleotides matching TRBD1. Sequenced input: peripheral blood. The CDR3 amino acid sequence is: CASRKTGRDHSPLHF. The DNA reads as follows: TGTGCCAGCAGAAAGACAGGGCGGGATCATTCACCCCTCCACTTT.